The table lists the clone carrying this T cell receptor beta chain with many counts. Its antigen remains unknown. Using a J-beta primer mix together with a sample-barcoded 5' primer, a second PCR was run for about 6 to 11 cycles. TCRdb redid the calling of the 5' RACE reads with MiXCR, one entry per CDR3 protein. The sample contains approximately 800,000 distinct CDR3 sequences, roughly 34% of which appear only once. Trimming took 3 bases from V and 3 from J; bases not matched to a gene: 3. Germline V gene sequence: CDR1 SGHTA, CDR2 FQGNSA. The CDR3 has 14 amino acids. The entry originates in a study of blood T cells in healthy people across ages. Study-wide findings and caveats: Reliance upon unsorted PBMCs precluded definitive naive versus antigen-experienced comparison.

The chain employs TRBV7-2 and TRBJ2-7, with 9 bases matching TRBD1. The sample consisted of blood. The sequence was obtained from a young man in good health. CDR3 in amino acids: CASSFWDRVYEQYF. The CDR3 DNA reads TGTGCCAGCAGCTTTTGGGACAGGGTCTACGAGCAGTACTTC.